The 27 T cell receptor beta chains below come from one sample, sequenced in a study of beta chain features in type 1 diabetes (dated by TCRdb to 2017 to 2018). The protocol used for the library was the immunoSEQ multiplex PCR assay. The High Capacity cDNA Reverse Transcription Kit was used to reverse transcribe all of the isolated RNA, meaning that expressed TCRB transcripts were what got sequenced. TCRdb limited this immuneACCESS table to in-frame rearrangements with V and J called. A share of clones is missing; checked studies link under half to unresolved V genes, and the rest is unexplained. The sample data list hundreds of thousands of clones, and over 9.5% of these were observed just once. 0.015% to 0.02% of the sample lies in the top ten. Sequencing used naive CD4+ T cells from blood. What the cell subset or site label conveys for this sample: true naive CD4+ T cells. The source of these receptors is a young man in good health.

This clone was seen a few times. V and J are TRBV7-9 and TRBJ2-6; D is possibly TRBD1 (5 bases). The V end lost 0 bases, the J end lost 2 bases, and 17 bases lay between the germline ends. The CDR3 covers 19 residues. CDR1 and CDR2 from the germline V gene are SEHNR and FQNEAQ (reference sequence). The CDR3 is CASSLARGRWGAGANVLTF. Here the CDR3 DNA reads TGTGCCAGCAGCTTAGCAAGGGGCCGGTGGGGCGCTGGGGCCAACGTCCTGACTTTC.

This chain joins TRBV15 and TRBJ2-1, with TRBD1 identical over 7 bases. Trimming removed 0 bases from V and 6 bases from J; junction bases left unmatched: 5. The CDR3 spans 15 residues. Germline CDR1 reads LNHNV; CDR2 reads YYDKDF (reference sequence). Written as DNA, the CDR3 is TGTGCCACCAGCAGAGATAGGTCAGGGGGCAATGAGCAGTTCTTC. Amino acid sequence: CATSRDRSGGNEQFF.

This clone has only one observation. The chain uses TRBV9 and TRBJ2-1, with no clear D. The V end was cut by 0 bases, the J end by 1 base, with 8 bases between. The germline CDR1 and CDR2 sequences are SGDLS and YYNGEE. The CDR3 extends over 15 amino acids. CDR3 protein: CASSVGQISYNEQFF. CDR3 nucleotide sequence: TGTGCCAGCAGCGTAGGGCAGATTTCCTACAATGAGCAGTTCTTC.

This clone was seen a handful of times. This rearrangement joins TRBV5-1 to TRBJ2-7, with no clear D. CDR1 is SGHRS, CDR2 YFSETQ, per germline. This CDR3 has 14 amino acids. Trimming removed 0 bases at V and 5 bases at J, with 12 bases between. CDR3 nucleotide sequence: TGCGCCAGCAGCTTGGAACGGGTTGGAGACGAGCAGTACTTC. Protein product: CASSLERVGDEQYF.

J is TRBJ2-7 and V is TRBV7-2, with 9 bases that match TRBD2. CDR1 and CDR2 (germline): SGHTA, FQGNSA. Germline trimming cut 5 bases from V and 7 bases from J; bases unmatched to any gene: 9. CDR3 length: 14 amino acids. The CDR3: CASSPLAGGGEQYF. CDR3 nucleotide sequence: TGTGCCAGCAGCCCCCTCGCGGGAGGGGGTGAGCAGTACTTC. Variable domain in full (rest from reference TRBV7-2 and TRBJ2-7): GAGVSQSPSNKVTEKGKDVELRCDPISGHTALYWYRQSLGQGLEFLIYFQGNSAPDKSGLPSDRFSAERTGGSVSTLTIQRTQQEDSAVYLCASSPLAGGGEQYFGPGTRLTVT.

There are a few counts of this clone. The V call is TRBV6-6, the J call TRBJ1-6; D unresolved. Germline CDR1 MNHNY, CDR2 SVGAGI (reference sequence). The CDR3 extends over 15 amino acids. Deletions cut 0 bases from V and 6 bases from J, with 9 bases between. Here the CDR3 reads CASSYSERFNSPLHF. CDR3 DNA sequence: TGTGCCAGCAGTTACTCGGAGAGATTTAATTCACCCCTCCACTTT.

This clone was seen more than once but under ten times. The genes are TRBV4-1 and TRBJ1-6; 9 bases fit TRBD1. CDR3 length: 15 amino acids. Germline V gene data show CDR1 as MGHRA and CDR2 as YSYEKL. V was pared by 5 bases and J by 11 bases, with 10 bases of the junction left unmatched. CDR3 amino acids: CASSIGDRVVAPLHF. The DNA for the CDR3 is TGCGCCAGCAGCATCGGGGACAGGGTGGTGGCACCCCTCCACTTT.

This clone was seen a few times. This chain uses TRBV19 with TRBJ2-1, with a weak D call TRBD2 (6 bases). V was clipped by 5 bases and J by 10 bases, with 18 bases between them. The CDR3 contains 14 residues. Germline V CDR1 and CDR2: LNHDA, SQIVND (reference sequence). The CDR3 sequence is CASSRGFRVVEQFF. For the CDR3, the DNA is TGTGCCAGTAGTCGGGGGTTCAGGGTGGTCGAGCAGTTCTTC.

The chain uses TRBV5-1 and TRBJ2-2; 10 bases map to TRBD2. Germline-derived CDR1 and CDR2 are SGHRS and YFSETQ. V was clipped by 1 base and J by 7 bases; unmatched bases: 7. The CDR3 contains 16 residues. The CDR3 protein is CASSLRAGGPGGELFF. CDR3 nucleotide sequence: TGCGCCAGCAGCTTGCGAGCGGGGGGGCCTGGCGGGGAGCTGTTTTTT. Using reference TRBV5-1 and TRBJ2-2 for the parts outside the CDR3, the full variable domain is KAGVTQTPRYLIKTRGQQVTLSCSPISGHRSVSWYQQTPGQGLQFLFEYFSETQRNKGNFPGRFSGRQFSNSRSEMNVSTLELGDSALYLCASSLRAGGPGGELFFGEGSRLTVL.

A few counts support this clone. DNA for the CDR3: TGCGCCAGCAGCTTGGGCCAGGACACTGAAGCTTTCTTT. Translating gives CASSLGQDTEAFF. The rearrangement joins TRBV5-1 to TRBJ1-1; no clear D. The germline gives CDR1 SGHRS, CDR2 YFSETQ. The V end lost 0 bases, the J end lost 3 bases, and 6 bases lay between the germline ends. The CDR3 is made up of 13 amino acids.

The CDR3 sequence: CASGAGRSYGYTF. CDR3 sequence (DNA): TGTGCCAGCGGGGCAGGGAGGAGCTATGGCTACACCTTC. The rearrangement joins TRBV9 to TRBJ1-2, with a tentative D call TRBD1 (5 bases). From germline, CDR1 is SGDLS and CDR2 YYNGEE. Trimming took off 7 bases at V and 4 bases at J, with 14 bases between the two ends. The CDR3 contains 13 residues.

This clone was seen a handful of times. Within the sample, other DNA sequences also encode this same CDR3. The gene calls are TRBV30 and TRBJ1-3, with D uncertain. The CDR3 is 13 amino acids. With 5 bases removed from V and 4 bases from J, the gap between germline ends came to 12 bases. Germline CDR1 GTSNPN, CDR2 SVGIG (reference sequence). CDR3 loop: CAWARTAGNTIYF. The CDR3 nucleotides are TGTGCCTGGGCAAGGACTGCCGGAAACACCATATATTTT.

This clone has just a few counts. The genes are TRBV19 and TRBJ1-5; 7 bases align to TRBD1. CDR3 length equals 15 residues. The germline V gene encodes CDR1 LNHDA and CDR2 SQIVND (reference sequence). The J segment lost 7 bases and the V segment lost 3 bases, leaving 9 bases of the junction unmatched. The CDR3 protein is CASSIDRAGSQPQHF. The DNA of the CDR3 is TGTGCCAGTAGTATCGACAGGGCCGGGTCACAGCCCCAGCATTTT.

The chain couples TRBV11-2 to TRBJ2-5; 8 positions agree with TRBD1. CDR1 and CDR2 from the germline V gene are SGHAT and FQNNGV. There are 13 residues in the CDR3. V shed 5 bases, J shed 9 bases, and the junction held 8 bases outside the gene matches. The CDR3 bases are TGTGCCAGCAGCCACGGACAGGGCCCGGCCCAGTACTTC. It encodes CASSHGQGPAQYF.

This clone came up a few times. The chain uses TRBV5-1 and TRBJ2-5, with a weak D call TRBD2 (5 bases). V lost 0 bases and J lost 0, with 6 bases in between. There are 14 residues in the CDR3. Germline CDR1 and CDR2: SGHRS and YFSETQ. Here the CDR3 reads CASSLGLHQETQYF. CDR3 DNA: TGCGCCAGCAGCTTGGGACTACACCAAGAGACCCAGTACTTC.

V is TRBV7-8 and J is TRBJ2-1; the D gene is possibly TRBD1 (6 bases). The CDR3 is 14 residues long. Trimming removed 5 bases from V and 2 bases from J, with 10 bases in between. Germline CDR1 is SGHVS and CDR2 is FQNEAQ. The DNA of the CDR3 is TGTGCCAGCAGCCCTCGGACAGCCTACAATGAGCAGTTCTTC. Translating gives CASSPRTAYNEQFF.

This clone was recorded a few times. The CDR3 here is CAGGWSDRAYEQYF. CDR3 DNA: TGTGCCGGTGGTTGGTCTGACAGGGCCTACGAGCAGTACTTC. This chain links TRBV7-9 with TRBJ2-7, with 7 bases fitting TRBD1. Germline CDR1 is SEHNR and CDR2 is FQNEAQ (reference sequence). Trimming cost V 11 bases and J 2 bases; bases outside gene matches: 12. The CDR3 is 14 residues long.

This clone has just a few counts. This chain connects TRBV29-1 to TRBJ2-1; 16 nucleotides align to TRBD2. V was pared by 6 bases and J by 2 bases, with 19 bases of the junction left unmatched. The CDR3 covers 21 residues. Germline V gives CDR1 SQVTM, CDR2 ANQGSEA. The CDR3, as DNA: TGCAGCGTAGAGACGGGACTAGCGGGAGGGAGGGGAAAATGGGCCTACAATGAGCAGTTCTTC. Translated: CSVETGLAGGRGKWAYNEQFF.

This clone was counted a few times. The chain recombines TRBV28 with TRBJ2-7; TRBD1 matches 8 bases. This CDR3 is built from 14 residues. CDR1 is MDHEN and CDR2 is SYDVKM in the germline V gene. The trim removed 2 bases at V and 7 bases at J, leaving 7 bases unmatched. CDR3 in DNA: TGTGCCAGCAGTTTAGCGCAGGGGGCGAGGGAGCAGTACTTC. It codes for CASSLAQGAREQYF. The full variable domain, with the rest looked up from reference TRBV28 and TRBJ2-7, is DVKVTQSSRYLVKRTGEKVFLECVQDMDHENMFWYRQDPGLGLRLIYFSYDVKMKEKGDIPEGYSVSREKKERFSLILESASTNQTSMYLCASSLAQGAREQYFGPGTRLTVT.

The chain recombines TRBV5-1 with TRBJ2-2, with a weak D call TRBD2 (7 bases). Germline V gene sequence: CDR1 SGHRS, CDR2 YFSETQ. The CDR3 totals 17 residues. Trimming stripped 0 bases from V and 4 bases from J, with 16 bases between. Here the CDR3 reads CASSLAPRGGGTGELFF. Here the CDR3 DNA reads TGCGCCAGCAGCTTGGCCCCCAGGGGAGGGGGCACCGGGGAGCTGTTTTTT.

This sequence joins TRBV4-1 and TRBJ2-2; TRBD1 matches 8 bases. The J segment lost 8 bases and the V segment lost 2 bases, leaving 10 bases of the junction unmatched. This CDR3 region has 16 residues. Per the germline V gene, CDR1 is MGHRA and CDR2 is YSYEKL. The CDR3 here is CASSQTGAGGRGELFF. CDR3 DNA sequence: TGCGCCAGCAGCCAAACCGGGGCAGGGGGCAGGGGGGAGCTGTTTTTT.

This clone was seen a handful of times. The chain is built from TRBV29-1 and TRBJ2-3, with 12 bases matching TRBD2. The V gene's germline CDR1 is SQVTM and CDR2 ANQGSEA. The CDR3 consists of 14 residues. The V segment lost 4 bases and the J segment 4 bases; nucleotides outside the gene matches: 3. CDR3 in amino acids: CSVGASGRADTQYF. CDR3 in DNA: TGCAGCGTTGGGGCTAGCGGGAGGGCAGATACGCAGTATTTT.

This clone came up a few times. V and J are TRBV28 and TRBJ2-1, with 10 bases aligning to TRBD2. With 3 bases clipped from V and 7 bases from J, the junction kept 15 bases outside the gene matches. This CDR3 has 18 residues. Germline loops: CDR1 MDHEN, CDR2 SYDVKM. The DNA of the CDR3 is TGTGCCAGCAGTTTCCCTTCCTCCGGGACTAGCGTTTATAATGAGCAGTTCTTC. It codes for CASSFPSSGTSVYNEQFF.

The chain couples TRBV7-9 to TRBJ2-1; 8 positions agree with TRBD1. Germline-derived CDR1 and CDR2 are SEHNR and FQNEAQ (reference sequence). This CDR3 region has 13 residues. With 4 bases clipped from V and 12 bases from J, the junction kept 8 bases outside the gene matches. The CDR3 DNA reads as TGTGCCAGCAGCTCCATGGACAGGGTTGGGCAGTTCTTC. This sequence encodes CASSSMDRVGQFF.

About this clone: The sample has other DNA sequences that encode this CDR3 too. This chain joins TRBV19 and TRBJ2-3; the match to TRBD1 covers 7 bases. The CDR3 has 14 amino acids. Germline CDR1 LNHDA, CDR2 SQIVND (reference sequence). Trimming at V came to 3 bases and at J to 1 base, leaving 1 base not matched to a gene. Here the CDR3 reads CASSIQGGTDTQYF. CDR3 nucleotides: TGTGCCAGTAGTATTCAGGGGGGCACAGATACGCAGTATTTT.

V usage is TRBV15 and J usage is TRBJ2-5; tentative D call: TRBD1 (6 bases). This CDR3 region has 15 residues. V gave up 0 bases and J gave up 3 bases, with 11 bases separating them. Germline CDR1 reads LNHNV; CDR2 reads YYDKDF (reference sequence). CDR3 region: CATSREWTEKETQYF. Here the CDR3 DNA reads TGTGCCACCAGCAGAGAATGGACAGAGAAAGAGACCCAGTACTTC.

Only a few counts were recorded for this clone. The chain links TRBV7-3 to TRBJ2-7; D is possibly TRBD2 (6 bases). The CDR3 length is 14 residues. V was cut by 0 bases and J by 9 bases, with 15 bases left in between. Germline lookup yields CDR1 SGHTA and CDR2 FQGTGA. CDR3 region: CASSLTGGSLGQYF. CDR3 sequence (DNA): TGTGCCAGCAGCTTAACGGGGGGATCTCTAGGGCAGTACTTC. Full variable domain (outside the CDR3, taken from reference TRBV7-3 and TRBJ2-7): GAGVSQTPSNKVTEKGKYVELRCDPISGHTALYWYRQSLGQGPEFLIYFQGTGAADDSGLPNDRFFAVRPEGSVSTLKIQRTERGDSAVYLCASSLTGGSLGQYFGPGTRLTVT.